A single TCR beta chain is shown here with its context. These data come from a study of blood T cell repertoires in COVID-19. In the study's own analysis: The authors estimated nucleated cell counts from reference gene primer amplification. The table came from immunoSEQ multiplex PCR; TCRdb's copy has only in-frame clones and leaves some out. V, J and clone size reflect that table, while D and trimming were determined from the DNA. In the table there are around 31,000 clones, about 89% of which are singletons. The receptor was isolated from a man aged 60 to 69 with acute or convalescent COVID-19. The sequencing sample was made of peripheral blood.

For the CDR3, the DNA is TGTGCCAGCAGTTTCTATTCGGGGGTTGACGCTGAAGCTTTCTTT. Its translation: CASSFYSGVDAEAFF. The chain employs TRBV6-5 and TRBJ1-1; the D gene is possibly TRBD1 (5 bases). This CDR3 contains 15 residues. V was clipped by 4 bases and J by 6 bases, with 18 bases between them. Germline V gives CDR1 MNHEY, CDR2 SVGAGI.